This is a list of T cell receptor beta chains from one sample in a study of cytomegalovirus exposure and HLA in healthy donors. Method: immunoSEQ multiplex PCR; TCRdb's copy keeps in-frame clones and lacks some. Of 95,000 to 150,000 clones in the sample, 72% were seen once. Source material: PBMCs. The receptors stem from a young man in good health and CMV-seronegative. CDR3s include the opening cysteine and the closing phenylalanine or tryptophan. Each record gives: CDR3 protein, CDR3 DNA, D gene, J gene, clone size, V gene. A D gene is named only where the DNA matches it firmly. Size tells how often a clone was seen (once, few, many) or the class of an expanded clone, and some rows leave it out.

cdr3_aa: CASSPVGTGVPAQHF
cdr3_nt: TGTGCCAGCAGTCCCGTTGGAACAGGGGTCCCGGCCCAGCATTTT
d_call: TRBD1
j_call: TRBJ1-5
clone_size: few
v_call: TRBV27

cdr3_aa: CAWIGDNSPLHF
cdr3_nt: TGTGCCTGGATCGGTGATAATTCACCCCTCCACTTT
d_call: -
j_call: TRBJ1-6
clone_size: -
v_call: TRBV30

cdr3_aa: CASGGQGANTEAFF
cdr3_nt: TGTGCTAGTGGGGGACAGGGTGCAAACACTGAAGCTTTCTTT
d_call: TRBD1
j_call: TRBJ1-1
clone_size: few
v_call: TRBV12-5

cdr3_aa: CAIRKQGQDTEAFF
cdr3_nt: TGTGCCATCAGGAAACAGGGACAGGATACTGAAGCTTTCTTT
d_call: TRBD1
j_call: TRBJ1-1
clone_size: -
v_call: TRBV10-3

cdr3_aa: CASSPIWGRGDQETQYF
cdr3_nt: TGTGCCAGCAGCCCTATTTGGGGGCGGGGGGACCAAGAGACCCAGTACTTC
d_call: TRBD2
j_call: TRBJ2-5
clone_size: -
v_call: TRBV9

cdr3_aa: CASSFGGAPNNQPQHF
cdr3_nt: TGTGCCAGCAGCTTTGGGGGGGCCCCGAATAATCAGCCCCAGCATTTT
d_call: -
j_call: TRBJ1-5
clone_size: -
v_call: TRBV7-9

cdr3_aa: CASSPGGAEGKLFF
cdr3_nt: TGTGCCAGCTCACCAGGAGGGGCGGAGGGAAAACTGTTTTTT
d_call: -
j_call: TRBJ1-4
clone_size: -
v_call: TRBV18

cdr3_aa: CAWDQGIPYEQYF
cdr3_nt: TGTGCCTGGGATCAGGGTATCCCGTACGAGCAGTACTTC
d_call: -
j_call: TRBJ2-7
clone_size: -
v_call: TRBV30

cdr3_aa: CASNDGTGYYEQYF
cdr3_nt: TGTGCCAGCAACGATGGGACAGGATATTACGAGCAGTACTTC
d_call: TRBD1
j_call: TRBJ2-7
clone_size: many
v_call: TRBV6-1

cdr3_aa: CASSMVELTNTGELFF
cdr3_nt: TGTGCCAGTAGTATGGTGGAACTAACGAACACCGGGGAGCTGTTTTTT
d_call: -
j_call: TRBJ2-2
clone_size: -
v_call: TRBV19

cdr3_aa: CASSLGDRVAYGYTF
cdr3_nt: TGTGCCAGCAGCTTAGGGGACAGGGTCGCCTATGGCTACACCTTC
d_call: TRBD1
j_call: TRBJ1-2
clone_size: -
v_call: TRBV11-2

cdr3_aa: CASSLGGTGERETQYF
cdr3_nt: TGTGCCAGCAGCTTAGGTGGGACAGGGGAGAGGGAGACCCAGTACTTC
d_call: TRBD1
j_call: TRBJ2-5
clone_size: -
v_call: TRBV7-2

cdr3_aa: CASSSTQNTEAFF
cdr3_nt: TGTGCCAGCTCATCGACACAGAACACTGAAGCTTTCTTT
d_call: -
j_call: TRBJ1-1
clone_size: -
v_call: TRBV18

cdr3_aa: CASSIQTLDEKLFF
cdr3_nt: TGTGCCAGTAGTATCCAGACTCTTGATGAAAAACTGTTTTTT
d_call: -
j_call: TRBJ1-4
clone_size: -
v_call: TRBV19

cdr3_aa: CASTGGGPSGANVLTF
cdr3_nt: TGTGCCAGCACTGGCGGGGGGCCCTCTGGGGCCAACGTCCTGACTTTC
d_call: TRBD2
j_call: TRBJ2-6
clone_size: -
v_call: TRBV28

cdr3_aa: CASSKVARMGGYTF
cdr3_nt: TGTGCCAGCAGCAAAGTGGCCAGGATGGGTGGCTACACCTTC
d_call: -
j_call: TRBJ1-2
clone_size: -
v_call: TRBV21-1

cdr3_aa: CASSPSGGQPQHF
cdr3_nt: TGTGCCAGCAGCCCATCCGGGGGTCAGCCCCAGCATTTT
d_call: -
j_call: TRBJ1-5
clone_size: -
v_call: TRBV5-4